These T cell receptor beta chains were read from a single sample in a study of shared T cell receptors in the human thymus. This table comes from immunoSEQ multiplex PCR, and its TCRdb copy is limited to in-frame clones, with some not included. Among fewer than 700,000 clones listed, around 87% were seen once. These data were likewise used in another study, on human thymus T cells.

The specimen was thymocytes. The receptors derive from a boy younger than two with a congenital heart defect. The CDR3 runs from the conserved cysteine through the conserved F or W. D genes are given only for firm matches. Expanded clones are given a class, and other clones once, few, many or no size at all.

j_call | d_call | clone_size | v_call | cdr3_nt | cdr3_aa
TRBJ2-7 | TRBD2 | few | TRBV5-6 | TGTGCCAGCGGCCGAGGAGCGGGAGGGCCCACCTACGAGCAGTACTTC | CASGRGAGGPTYEQYF
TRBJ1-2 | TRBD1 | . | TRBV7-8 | TGTGCCAGCAGCTTAGCGAGACAGGGAGCACATCGCTATGGCTACACCTTC | CASSLARQGAHRYGYTF
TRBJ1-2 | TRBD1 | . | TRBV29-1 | TGCAGCGTCCACTGTCTGGGACAGGGGAACTATGGCTACACCTTC | CSVHCLGQGNYGYTF
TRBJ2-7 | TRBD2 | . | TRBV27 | TGTGCCAGCAGTTTATTGGCGGGAGGGCCTGGCGAGCAGTACTTC | CASSLLAGGPGEQYF
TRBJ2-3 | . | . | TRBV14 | TGTGCCAGCAGCCCCGAGGGAACGGATACGCAGTATTTT | CASSPEGTDTQYF
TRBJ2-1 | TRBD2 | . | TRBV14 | TGTGCCAGCAGCCAAGATAAGGGGCTAGCGGGAGGGAGTGAGGATGAGCAGTTCTTC | CASSQDKGLAGGSEDEQFF
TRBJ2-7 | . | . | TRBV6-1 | TGTGCCAGCATGTCCCGGGAAGGTAACGAGCAGTACTTC | CASMSREGNEQYF
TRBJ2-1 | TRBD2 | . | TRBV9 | TGTGCCAGCTCTCGTGGGACTAGCGGGAGGCCCAATGAGCAGTTCTTC | CASSRGTSGRPNEQFF
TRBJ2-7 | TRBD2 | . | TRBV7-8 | TGTGCCAGCAGCTTAGCAGGCCCCGGGACTAGCGGGACCGAGCAGTACTTC | CASSLAGPGTSGTEQYF
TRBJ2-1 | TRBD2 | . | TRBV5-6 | TGTGCCAGCAGCTCGGGACTAGCGGGGCGGGATGAGCAGTTCTTC | CASSSGLAGRDEQFF
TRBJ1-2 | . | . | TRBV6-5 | TGTGCCAGCACCCCTAAATCGGGGTGGGGCTATGGCTACACCTTC | CASTPKSGWGYGYTF
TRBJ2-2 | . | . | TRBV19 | TGTGCCAGTAGTATGCTCCGGAGGTTGAACACCGGGGAGCTGTTTTTT | CASSMLRRLNTGELFF
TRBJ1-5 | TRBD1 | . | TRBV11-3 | TGTGCCAGCAGCGGAGGGACAGGGGATCAGCCCCAGCATTTT | CASSGGTGDQPQHF
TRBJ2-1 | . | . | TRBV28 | TGTGCCAGCAGTTTATGCACAGTCCCCTGTTTCGGGCAGTTCTTC | CASSLCTVPCFGQFF
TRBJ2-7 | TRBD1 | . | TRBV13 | TGTGCCAGCAGCACCTCCGGGACAGGGAGCGACGAGCAGTACTTC | CASSTSGTGSDEQYF
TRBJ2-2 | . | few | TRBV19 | TGTGCCAGTAGTATAGTAGGAGGGAGAAACACCGGGGAGCTGTTTTTT | CASSIVGGRNTGELFF
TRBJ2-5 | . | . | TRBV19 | TGTGCCAGTAGTCCCCGGATAGCGCGGGAAGAGACCCAGTACTTC | CASSPRIAREETQYF
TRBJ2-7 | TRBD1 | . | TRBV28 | TGTGCCAGCAGTTTCCCTCCGGACAGGAGGTCCTACGAGCAGTACTTC | CASSFPPDRRSYEQYF
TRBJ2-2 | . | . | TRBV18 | TGTGCCAGCTCCCCCATCACCGGGGAGCTGTTTTTT | CASSPITGELFF
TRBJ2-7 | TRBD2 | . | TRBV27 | TGTGCCAGCAGTACCCGACTAGCGGGAGTACTCGAGCAGTACTTC | CASSTRLAGVLEQYF
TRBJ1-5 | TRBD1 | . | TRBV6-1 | TGTGCCAGCAGTGAAGCAGATTGGCGGACAGGCTATGGGCCCCAGCATTTT | CASSEADWRTGYGPQHF
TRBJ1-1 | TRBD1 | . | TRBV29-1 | TGCAGCGTTGGGGGGGACAGGGGTGTAGCTTTCTTT | CSVGGDRGVAFF
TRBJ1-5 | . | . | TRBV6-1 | TGTGCCAGCAGTGGAGGACACAATCAGCCCCAGCATTTT | CASSGGHNQPQHF
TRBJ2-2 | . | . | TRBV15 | TGTGCCACCAGCTCTAAGGGAGTAGGGACCGGGGAGCTGTTTTTT | CATSSKGVGTGELFF
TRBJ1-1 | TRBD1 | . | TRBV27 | TGTGCCAGCAGTTTGGGGACAGGGGGTATCGCTGAAGCTTTCTTT | CASSLGTGGIAEAFF
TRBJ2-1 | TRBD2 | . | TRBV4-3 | TGCGCCAGCAGCCCTCGGGGGGAGGTATACAATGAGCAGTTCTTC | CASSPRGEVYNEQFF
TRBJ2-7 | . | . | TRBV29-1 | TGCAGCGTTGAAGAGCCCCGGGACTCCGCGCTCCACGAGCAGTACTTC | CSVEEPRDSALHEQYF
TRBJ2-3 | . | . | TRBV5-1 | TGCGCCAGCAGCTTGTCACCTACCTCTAGCACAGATACGCAGTATTTT | CASSLSPTSSTDTQYF
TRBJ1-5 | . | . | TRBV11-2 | TGTGCCAGCAGCTTAGAATATAGCAATCAGCCCCAGCATTTT | CASSLEYSNQPQHF
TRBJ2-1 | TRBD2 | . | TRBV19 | TGTGCCAGTAGTCAGACTAGCGGGAGGTTGGATGAGCAGTTCTTC | CASSQTSGRLDEQFF
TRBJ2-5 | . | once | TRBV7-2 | TGTGCCAGCAGCTTTTCCCCTGCCCGACAGGGAGGAGAGACCCAGTACTTC | CASSFSPARQGGETQYF
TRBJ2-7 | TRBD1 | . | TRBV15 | TGTGCCACCAGCAGAGATCTGAAACAGGGGAAGCAGTACTTC | CATSRDLKQGKQYF
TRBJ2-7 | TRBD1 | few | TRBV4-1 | TGCGCCAGCAGCCCCGGGACAGCACCCTACGAGCAGTACTTC | CASSPGTAPYEQYF
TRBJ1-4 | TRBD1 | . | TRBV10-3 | TGTGCCATCAGTGAGTCGTGGACAGGGCCAACTAATGAAAAACTGTTTTTT | CAISESWTGPTNEKLFF
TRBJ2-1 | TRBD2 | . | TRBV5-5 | TGTGCCAGCAGCTCCTCCGGGACTAGCGGGAGGAAACCCTACAATGAGCAGTTCTTC | CASSSSGTSGRKPYNEQFF
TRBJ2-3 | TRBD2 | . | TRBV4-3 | TGCGCCAGCAGCCGAAAACTAGCGGGGGACACAGATACGCAGTATTTT | CASSRKLAGDTDTQYF
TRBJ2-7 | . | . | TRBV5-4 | TGTGCCAGCGGACAGACATTCCACGAGCAGTACTTC | CASGQTFHEQYF
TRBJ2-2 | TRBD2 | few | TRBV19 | TGTGCCAGTAGTAATGGCCCTCTGACTAGCGGGGGGAACACCGGGGAGCTGTTTTTT | CASSNGPLTSGGNTGELFF
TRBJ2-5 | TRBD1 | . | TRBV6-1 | TGTGCCAGCAGAGGACAGGGGCAAGAGACCCAGTACTTC | CASRGQGQETQYF
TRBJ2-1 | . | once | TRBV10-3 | TGTGCCATTCAGTGGGAAGGCGGGCGGGAGCAGTTCTTC | CAIQWEGGREQFF
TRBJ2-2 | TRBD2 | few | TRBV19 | TGTGCCAGTAGTATATTAAACCAACTAGCGGCGAACACCGGGGAGCTGTTTTTT | CASSILNQLAANTGELFF
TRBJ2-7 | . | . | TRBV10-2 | TGCGCCAGCAGACCACGGCGGGGAGACATTTACTCCTACGAGCAGTACTTC | CASRPRRGDIYSYEQYF
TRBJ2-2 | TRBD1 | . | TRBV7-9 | TGTGCCAGCAGCCACAGGGGTAACACCGGGGAGCTGTTTTTT | CASSHRGNTGELFF
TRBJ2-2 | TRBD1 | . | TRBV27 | TGTGCCAGCAGGCCGACAGGGGGCCACTACACCGGGGAGCTGTTTTTT | CASRPTGGHYTGELFF
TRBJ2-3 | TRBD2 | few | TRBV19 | TGTGCCAGTAGCCCTCCTAGCGGGAGGGTGGCAGATACGCAGTATTTT | CASSPPSGRVADTQYF
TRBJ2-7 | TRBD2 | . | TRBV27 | TGTGCCAGCAGTCCAGGGACTAGCGGGCCCACCTACGAGCAGTACTTC | CASSPGTSGPTYEQYF
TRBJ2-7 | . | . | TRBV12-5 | TGTGCTAGTGCCGTCGACGGGGTATCCTACGAGCAGTACTTC | CASAVDGVSYEQYF
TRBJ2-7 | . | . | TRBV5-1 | TGCGCCAGCAGCTTGGGGAAGGTGGGTGACTCCACCTACGAGCAGTACTTC | CASSLGKVGDSTYEQYF
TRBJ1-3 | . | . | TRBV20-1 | TGCAGTGCGAAACAGGGAAACACCATATATTTT | CSAKQGNTIYF
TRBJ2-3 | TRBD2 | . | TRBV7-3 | TGTGCCAGCAGCCCCGGGACTAGCGGGAGGAAAACAGATACGCAGTATTTT | CASSPGTSGRKTDTQYF